This T cell receptor beta chain was found in a study of metastatic and nonmetastatic thyroid tumors. Study as a whole: Malignant and benign thyroid patients had repertoires compared in peripheral blood and tumor or nodule tissue. Regarding the study as a whole: A significant increase in TCR beta diversity was reportedly seen in malignant thyroid tumors relative to benign nodules, in blood and tumor.

The CDR3 is 14 amino acids. V dropped 4 bases and J dropped 2; count of bases not matched to a gene: 3. Germline V gene data show CDR1 as SGHNT and CDR2 as YYREEE (reference sequence). Original processing methods: CDR3 differences across clinicopathological groups were used to build a distant-metastasis classifier for papillary thyroid cancer. TCRdb reassembled clones from the PCR reads with MiXCR. What appears here as the V and J calls and clone size reflects TCRdb's work, not the paper's. The sample shows approximately 37,000 clones, roughly 20% of them seen only once. Not a single patient had been given any form of treatment at any point before undergoing thyroid surgery. This clone occurred many times. The antigen is undetermined.

The genes are TRBV5-4 and TRBJ2-7; 10 bases match TRBD1. Material for sequencing was tumor tissue. The TCR was taken from a male donor with papillary thyroid cancer or a benign thyroid nodule (not recorded which). Some clones in this sample may be carry-over from other donors' samples. This CDR3 is CASSPGQGAYEQYF. In DNA, the CDR3 is TGTGCCAGCAGCCCCGGACAGGGGGCCTACGAGCAGTACTTC.